This TCR beta chain was recovered during a study of CD8 T cells in Susac syndrome. This clonotype appeared a single time. Its specificity is unknown. The study's findings and limits: Only a relatively small number of individuals were included in the TCR sequencing and HLA analysis.

Sequencing of TCR beta drew on CD8+ and CD4+ T cells from blood. FACS was used to enrich TEMRA cells, whereas the CD8+ and CD4+ T cells were obtained by negative isolation. Roughly 0.5 to 1 ug RNA was reverse transcribed with random hexamers. Amplification of TCR beta CDR3 by immunoSEQ multiplex PCR spanned 54 Vbeta and 13 Jbeta. TCRdb re-called the immunoSEQ multiplex PCR reads with MiXCR, one entry per CDR3 protein. This table holds over 300,000 distinct CDR3 sequences, roughly 94% found once. The source material was CD4+ T cells from PBMCs. The receptor comes from a human donor with multiple sclerosis.

The CDR3 protein is CAWSRAYEQYF. In DNA, the CDR3 is TGTGCCTGGAGCCGGGCCTACGAGCAGTACTTC. The J gene is TRBJ2-7, the V gene TRBV30; no reliable D call. The length of the CDR3 is 11 residues. Germline V gene sequence: CDR1 GTSNPN, CDR2 SVGIG (reference sequence). V dropped 3 bases and J dropped 2 bases, with 5 bases sitting between them.